Detailed here is one T cell receptor beta chain. Original analysis: Reference gene primer amplification gave nucleated cell count estimates. Here immunoSEQ multiplex PCR was the method, and the copy in TCRdb shows in-frame clones only, minus some. That table is the source of V, J and clone size, and D and trimming were worked out from the DNA. Among about 520,000 clones listed, over 75% were seen once. The data belong to a study of blood T cell repertoires in COVID-19. Study context: Both acute and convalescent COVID-19 samples were obtained from the United States, Italy and Spain. T cells, B-cell-depleted T cells, or PBMCs supplied cDNA or gDNA.

Trimming took off 5 bases at V and 1 base at J, with 6 bases between the two ends. CDR3 length: 13 amino acids. Germline assignment: CDR1 SGHAT and CDR2 FQNNGV. The sequencing sample was made of peripheral blood. The genes are TRBV11-2 and TRBJ1-5; no definite D call. This clonotype was obtained from a human donor in a cohort sampled during active COVID-19. CDR3 DNA: TGTGCCAGCAGCCCGGGGAGCAATCAGCCCCAGCATTTT. This gives the protein CASSPGSNQPQHF.